This note documents a single T cell receptor (beta chain) sequence. Random hexamers served to reverse transcribe about 0.5 to 1 ug RNA. TCRdb used MiXCR to reprocess the immunoSEQ multiplex PCR reads, holding one entry per CDR3 protein. In the table there are roughly 150,000 distinct CDR3 sequences, 94% of which are singletons. This entry belongs to a study of CD8 T cells in Susac syndrome. Trimming took off 5 bases at V and 9 bases at J, with 11 bases between the two ends. This CDR3 region has 12 residues. From germline, CDR1 is SGHTA and CDR2 FQGNSA. This receptor was taken from a human donor with multiple sclerosis. The V gene is TRBV7-2, the J gene TRBJ2-1; D unresolved. The sample was CD4+ T cells from PBMCs. The CDR3 loop is CASSRSPGEQFF. The CDR3 DNA reads as TGTGCCAGCAGCCGATCCCCGGGTGAGCAGTTCTTC. Full variable domain (remainder filled in from reference TRBV7-2 and TRBJ2-1): GAGVSQSPSNKVTEKGKDVELRCDPISGHTALYWYRQSLGQGLEFLIYFQGNSAPDKSGLPSDRFSAERTGGSVSTLTIQRTQQEDSAVYLCASSRSPGEQFFGPGTRLTVL.